This T cell receptor (beta chain) came from a study of a mutant IDH1 vaccine in newly diagnosed glioma. Overall study: Males made up about 62% and females roughly 40% of treated patients, whose mean age was about 41 years. Those enrolled had earlier been treated with radiotherapy, temozolomide, or both, mostly both. Study conclusions and caveats: Of the patients, 93.3% had vaccine-induced immune responses.

The time point is: baseline, week 1 (first vaccination visit). Treatment reported: pre-vaccination baseline after standard-of-care therapy. Regarding this clone: Its target is not known. The junction departs from germline at one end; a sequencing error may be responsible.

CDR1 is SSHAT and CDR2 is FNYEAQ in the germline V gene (reference sequence). CDR3 length: 19 residues. Some clones are missing from TCRdb's copy, which holds only in-frame ones; the method was immunoSEQ multiplex PCR. The table lists about 98,000 clones, over 85% of them singletons. The genes are TRBV7-7 and TRBJ2-5; 15 positions agree with TRBD2. The sample here was PBMCs, taken from a glioma patient treated with radiotherapy, temozolomide or both. This TCR was sampled from a woman between 45 and 65 years old with glioma. The CDR3 DNA reads as TGTGCTAGCAGCCCCCGCTGGACTAGCGGGAGGGTACCCCAAGAGACCCAGTACTTC. Translated, it gives CASSPRWTSGRVPQETQYF.